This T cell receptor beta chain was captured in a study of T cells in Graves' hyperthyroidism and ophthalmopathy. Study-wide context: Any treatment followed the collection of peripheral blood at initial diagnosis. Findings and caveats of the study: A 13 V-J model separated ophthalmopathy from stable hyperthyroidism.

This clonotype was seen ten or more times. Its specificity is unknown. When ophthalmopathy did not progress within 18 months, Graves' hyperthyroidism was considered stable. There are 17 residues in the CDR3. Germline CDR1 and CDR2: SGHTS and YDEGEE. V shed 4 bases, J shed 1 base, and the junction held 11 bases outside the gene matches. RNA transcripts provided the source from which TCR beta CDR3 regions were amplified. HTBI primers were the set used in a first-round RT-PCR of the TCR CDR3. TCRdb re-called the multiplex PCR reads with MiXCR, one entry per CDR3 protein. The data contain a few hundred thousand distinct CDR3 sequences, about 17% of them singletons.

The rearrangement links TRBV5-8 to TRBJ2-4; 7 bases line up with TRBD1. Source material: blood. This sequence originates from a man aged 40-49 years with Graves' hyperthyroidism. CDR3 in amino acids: CASSKGQAVAAKNIQYF. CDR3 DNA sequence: TGTGCCAGCAGCAAAGGACAGGCGGTCGCGGCCAAAAACATTCAGTACTTC.